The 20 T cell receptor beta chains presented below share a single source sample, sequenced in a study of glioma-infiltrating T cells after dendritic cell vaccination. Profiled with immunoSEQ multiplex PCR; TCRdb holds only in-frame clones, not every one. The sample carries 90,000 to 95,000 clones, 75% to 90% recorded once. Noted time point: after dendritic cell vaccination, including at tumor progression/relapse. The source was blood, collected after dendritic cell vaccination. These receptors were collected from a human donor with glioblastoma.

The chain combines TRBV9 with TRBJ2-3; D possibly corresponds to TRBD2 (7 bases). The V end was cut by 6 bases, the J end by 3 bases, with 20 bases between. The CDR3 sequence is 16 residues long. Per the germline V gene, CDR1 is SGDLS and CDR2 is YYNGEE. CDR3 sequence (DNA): TGTGCCAGCAACCTAGGGGTTGCGGGGGCTACAGATACGCAGTATTTT. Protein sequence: CASNLGVAGATDTQYF.

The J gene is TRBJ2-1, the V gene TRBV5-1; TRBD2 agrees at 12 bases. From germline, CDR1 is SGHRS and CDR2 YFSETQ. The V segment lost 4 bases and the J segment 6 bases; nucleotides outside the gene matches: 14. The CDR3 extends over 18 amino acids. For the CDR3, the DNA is TGCGCCAGCAGCCCCCGGCTAGCGGGAGGGCCAGGTTTCAATGAGCAGTTCTTC. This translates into CASSPRLAGGPGFNEQFF.

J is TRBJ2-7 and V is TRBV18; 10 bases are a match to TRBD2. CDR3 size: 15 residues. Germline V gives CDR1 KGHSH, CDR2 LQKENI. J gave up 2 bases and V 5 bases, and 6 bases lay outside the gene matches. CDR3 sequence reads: CASSITSGETYEQYF. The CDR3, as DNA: TGTGCCAGCTCAATCACTAGCGGGGAAACCTACGAGCAGTACTTC.

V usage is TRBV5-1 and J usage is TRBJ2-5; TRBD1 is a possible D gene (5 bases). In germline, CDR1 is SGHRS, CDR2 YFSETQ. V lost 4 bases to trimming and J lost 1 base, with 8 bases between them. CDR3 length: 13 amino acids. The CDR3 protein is CASSAQGQETQYF. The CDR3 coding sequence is TGCGCCAGCAGCGCTCAGGGCCAAGAGACCCAGTACTTC.

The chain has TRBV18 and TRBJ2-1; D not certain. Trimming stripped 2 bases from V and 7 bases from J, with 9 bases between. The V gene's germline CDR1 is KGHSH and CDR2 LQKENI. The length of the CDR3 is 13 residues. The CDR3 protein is CASSPGRENEQFF. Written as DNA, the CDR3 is TGTGCCAGCTCACCAGGTCGCGAGAATGAGCAGTTCTTC.

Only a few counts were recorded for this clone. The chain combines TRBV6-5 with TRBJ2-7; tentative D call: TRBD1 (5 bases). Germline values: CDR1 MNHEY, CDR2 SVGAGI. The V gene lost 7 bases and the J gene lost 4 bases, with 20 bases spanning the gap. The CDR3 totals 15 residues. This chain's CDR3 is CASTYSGHRFYEQYV. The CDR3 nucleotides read TGTGCCAGCACGTATAGTGGACACCGTTTTTACGAGCAGTACGTC.

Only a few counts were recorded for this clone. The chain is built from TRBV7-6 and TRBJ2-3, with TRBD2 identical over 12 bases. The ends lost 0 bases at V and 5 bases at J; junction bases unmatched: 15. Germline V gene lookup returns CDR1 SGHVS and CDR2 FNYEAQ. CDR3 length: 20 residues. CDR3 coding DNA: TGTGCCAGCAGCTTAGCAACGTGGCTAGCGGGAGGGCGACGGATAGATACGCAGTATTTT. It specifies CASSLATWLAGGRRIDTQYF.

The CDR3 DNA follows: TGCGCCAGCAGCTTGCCGGGACAGTCCTATGGCTACACCTTC. This encodes CASSLPGQSYGYTF. V usage is TRBV5-1 and J usage is TRBJ1-2, with 7 nucleotides matching TRBD1. This CDR3 region has 14 residues. V shed 1 base, J shed 4 bases, and the junction held 4 bases outside the gene matches. The germline CDR1 and CDR2 sequences are SGHRS and YFSETQ.

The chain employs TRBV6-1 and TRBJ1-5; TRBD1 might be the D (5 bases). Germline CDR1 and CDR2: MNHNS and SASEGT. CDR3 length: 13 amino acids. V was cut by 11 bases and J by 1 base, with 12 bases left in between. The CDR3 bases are TGTGCCGCCTTGGGGCAGAGCAATCAGCCCCAGCATTTT. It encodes CAALGQSNQPQHF.

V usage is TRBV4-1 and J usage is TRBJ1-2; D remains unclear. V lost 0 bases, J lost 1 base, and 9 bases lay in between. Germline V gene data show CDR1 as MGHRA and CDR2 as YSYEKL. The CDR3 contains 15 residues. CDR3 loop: CASSQDEAGNYGYTF. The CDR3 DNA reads TGCGCCAGCAGCCAAGATGAGGCGGGTAACTATGGCTACACCTTC.

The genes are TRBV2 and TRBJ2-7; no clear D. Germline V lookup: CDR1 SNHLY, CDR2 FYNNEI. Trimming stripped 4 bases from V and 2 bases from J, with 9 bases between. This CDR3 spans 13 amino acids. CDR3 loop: CASSGQVPYEQYV. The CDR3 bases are TGTGCCAGCAGTGGGCAGGTCCCCTACGAGCAGTACGTC.

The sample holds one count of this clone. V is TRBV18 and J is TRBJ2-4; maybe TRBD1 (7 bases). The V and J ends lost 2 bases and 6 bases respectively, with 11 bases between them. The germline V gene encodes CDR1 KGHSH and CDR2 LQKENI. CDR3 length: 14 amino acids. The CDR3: CASSPGGGGNIQYF. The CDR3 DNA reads TGTGCCAGCTCACCAGGAGGGGGCGGAAACATTCAGTACTTC.

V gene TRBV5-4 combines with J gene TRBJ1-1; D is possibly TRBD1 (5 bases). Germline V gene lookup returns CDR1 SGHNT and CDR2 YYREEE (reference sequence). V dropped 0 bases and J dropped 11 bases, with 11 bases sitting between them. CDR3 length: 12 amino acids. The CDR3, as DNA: TGTGCCAGCAGCTTGGCGGGGGGTATGGCTTTCTTT. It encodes CASSLAGGMAFF.

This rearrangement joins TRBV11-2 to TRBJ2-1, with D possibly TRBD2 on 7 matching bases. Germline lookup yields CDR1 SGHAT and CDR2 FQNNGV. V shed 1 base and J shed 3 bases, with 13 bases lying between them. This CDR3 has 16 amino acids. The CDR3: CASSLGEGTYYNEQFF. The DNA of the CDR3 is TGTGCCAGCAGCTTAGGGGAGGGGACATACTACAATGAGCAGTTCTTC.

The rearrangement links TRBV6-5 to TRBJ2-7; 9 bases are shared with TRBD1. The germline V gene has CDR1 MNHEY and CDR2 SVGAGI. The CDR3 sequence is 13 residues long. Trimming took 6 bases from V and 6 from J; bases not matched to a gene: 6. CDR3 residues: CASRAGQGGEQYF. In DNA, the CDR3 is TGTGCCAGCAGAGCGGGACAGGGCGGCGAGCAGTACTTC.

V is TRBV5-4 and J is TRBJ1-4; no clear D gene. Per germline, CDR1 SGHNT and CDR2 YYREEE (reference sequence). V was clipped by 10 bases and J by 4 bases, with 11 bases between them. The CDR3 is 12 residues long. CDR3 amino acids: CAYRRDNEKLFF. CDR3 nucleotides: TGTGCCTACCGTCGAGATAATGAAAAACTGTTTTTT.

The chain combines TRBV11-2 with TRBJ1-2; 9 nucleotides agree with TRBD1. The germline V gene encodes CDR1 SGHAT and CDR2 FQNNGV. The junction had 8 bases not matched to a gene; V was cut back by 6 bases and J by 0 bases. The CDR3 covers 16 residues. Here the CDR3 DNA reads TGTGCCAGCAGACCGGGACAGGGAGGTTCTAACTATGGCTACACCTTC. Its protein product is CASRPGQGGSNYGYTF.

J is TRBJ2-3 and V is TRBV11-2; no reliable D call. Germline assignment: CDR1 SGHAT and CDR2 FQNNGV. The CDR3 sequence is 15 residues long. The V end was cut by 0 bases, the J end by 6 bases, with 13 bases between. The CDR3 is CASSLDGASGDTQYF. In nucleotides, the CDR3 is TGTGCCAGCAGCTTAGATGGAGCCTCCGGCGATACGCAGTATTTT.

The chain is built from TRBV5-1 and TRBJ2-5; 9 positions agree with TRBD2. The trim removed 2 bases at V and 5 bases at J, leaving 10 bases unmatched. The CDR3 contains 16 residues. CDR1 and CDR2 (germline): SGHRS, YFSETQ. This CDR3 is CASSFLSGSNSETQYF. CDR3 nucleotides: TGCGCCAGCAGCTTCCTTAGCGGGAGCAATTCGGAGACCCAGTACTTC.

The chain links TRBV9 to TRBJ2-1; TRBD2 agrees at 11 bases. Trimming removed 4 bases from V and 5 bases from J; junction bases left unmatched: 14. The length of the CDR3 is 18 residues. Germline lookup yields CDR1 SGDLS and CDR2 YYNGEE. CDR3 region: CASSTTGTSGNGNNEQFF. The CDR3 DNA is TGTGCCAGCAGCACCACCGGGACTAGCGGAAACGGGAACAATGAGCAGTTCTTC.